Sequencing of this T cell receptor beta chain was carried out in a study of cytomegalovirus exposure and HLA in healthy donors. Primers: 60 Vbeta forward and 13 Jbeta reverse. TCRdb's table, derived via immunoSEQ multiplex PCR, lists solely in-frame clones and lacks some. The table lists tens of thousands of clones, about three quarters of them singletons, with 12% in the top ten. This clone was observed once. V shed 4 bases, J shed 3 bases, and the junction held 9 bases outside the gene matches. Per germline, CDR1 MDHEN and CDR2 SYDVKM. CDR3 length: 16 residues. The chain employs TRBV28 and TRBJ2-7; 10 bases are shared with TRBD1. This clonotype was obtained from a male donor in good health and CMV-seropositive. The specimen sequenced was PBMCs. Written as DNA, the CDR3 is TGTGCCAGCAGTTCTCCCGGGACAGGGGAAAGCTACGAGCAGTACTTC. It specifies CASSSPGTGESYEQYF. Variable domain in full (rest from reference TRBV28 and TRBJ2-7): DVKVTQSSRYLVKRTGEKVFLECVQDMDHENMFWYRQDPGLGLRLIYFSYDVKMKEKGDIPEGYSVSREKKERFSLILESASTNQTSMYLCASSSPGTGESYEQYFGPGTRLTVT.